The 9 T cell receptor beta chains below come from one sample, sequenced in a study of early T cells in non-severe SARS-CoV-2 infection. TCRdb redid the calling of the 5' RACE reads with MiXCR, one entry per CDR3 protein. The sample gives approximately 70,000 distinct CDR3 sequences, around 5% of which show up once; 6.5% to 8% is in the top ten. Sample: whole blood, taken at baseline. All receptors derive from an adult who was a healthcare worker with PCR-confirmed SARS-CoV-2 infection or an uninfected control (not recorded which).

The V call is TRBV9, the J call TRBJ2-1; 7 bases are a match to TRBD2. V was pared by 0 bases and J by 9 bases, with 18 bases of the junction left unmatched. The CDR3 has 18 residues. Germline-derived CDR1 and CDR2 are SGDLS and YYNGEE. CDR3 sequence reads: CASSVAGSSGVQMGEQFF. Here the CDR3 DNA reads TGTGCCAGCAGCGTAGCAGGGTCTAGCGGAGTCCAAATGGGTGAGCAGTTCTTC. The full variable domain, rest sourced from reference TRBV9 and TRBJ2-1, is DSGVTQTPKHLITATGQRVTLRCSPRSGDLSVYWYQQSLDQGLQFLIQYYNGEERAKGNILERFSAQQFPDLHSELNLSSLELGDSALYFCASSVAGSSGVQMGEQFFGPGTRLTVL.

The chain carries TRBV19 and TRBJ2-4; 14 bases match TRBD2. The CDR3 is 20 amino acids. V trimming: 7 bases; J trimming: 1 base; junction bases outside the gene matches: 15. Germline CDR1 reads LNHDA; CDR2 reads SQIVND (reference sequence). CDR3 in DNA: TGTGCCAGTACCCTCTTCGCCGGGACTAGCGGGAGCGGGGCCAAAAACATTCAGTACTTC. Translated: CASTLFAGTSGSGAKNIQYF.

This chain uses TRBV30 with TRBJ1-4; 12 bases line up with TRBD1. The CDR3 sequence is 15 residues long. Per germline, CDR1 GTSNPN and CDR2 SVGIG (reference sequence). With V trimmed by 6 bases and J by 8 bases, 10 bases remained unmatched. The chain's CDR3 is CACGTGGGRGEKLFF. CDR3 in DNA: TGTGCCTGCGGGACAGGGGGCGGCAGGGGAGAAAAACTGTTTTTT.

This clonotype was seen many times. This chain uses TRBV18 with TRBJ1-1; no reliable D call. The CDR3 length is 17 residues. Trimming pared 5 bases from V and 0 bases from J, leaving 19 bases between. Germline V gene data show CDR1 as KGHSH and CDR2 as LQKENI. The CDR3 DNA follows: TGTGCCAGCTCAACCAGGAACGGCGGCGCCATGAACACTGAAGCTTTCTTT. Its translation: CASSTRNGGAMNTEAFF.

This clonotype has only a few counts. V and J are TRBV5-6 and TRBJ2-1, with D unresolved. The ends were cut back, 4 bases at V and 8 bases at J, with 16 bases in the middle. Germline CDR1 and CDR2: SGHDT and YYEEEE. The CDR3 sequence is 14 residues long. The CDR3 sequence is CASSPAAGQDEQFF. The CDR3 region has the DNA TGTGCCAGCAGCCCCGCGGCAGGCCAGGATGAGCAGTTCTTC.

The rearrangement joins TRBV9 to TRBJ2-1, with D possibly TRBD2 on 6 matching bases. Germline CDR1 is SGDLS and CDR2 is YYNGEE. The CDR3 sequence is 13 residues long. Trimming pared 7 bases from V and 8 bases from J, leaving 16 bases between. CDR3 in DNA: TGTGCCAGCGCGACGGGACTGGGGGATGAGCAGTTCTTC. This sequence encodes CASATGLGDEQFF.

This clonotype was seen many times. The chain joins TRBV7-9 to TRBJ1-1; 7 bases align to TRBD1. The germline V gene encodes CDR1 SEHNR and CDR2 FQNEAQ (reference sequence). J gave up 0 bases and V 4 bases, and 20 bases lay outside the gene matches. The CDR3 has 20 residues. The DNA for the CDR3 is TGTGCCAGCAGCTCGACCCAAACAGGGGCTGCGGGGGCAGTGAACACTGAAGCTTTCTTT. Its translation: CASSSTQTGAAGAVNTEAFF.

This clonotype was picked up many times. This chain joins TRBV3-1 and TRBJ1-6, with D unclear. CDR1 and CDR2 (germline): LGHDT, YNNKEL (reference sequence). V lost 3 bases and J lost 12, with 9 bases in between. This CDR3 has 12 amino acids. CDR3 coding DNA: TGTGCCAGCAGCCAGCTGGAGTTACCCCTCCACTTT. Protein sequence: CASSQLELPLHF.

The CDR3 region is CASSLISSDNEQFF. As DNA, the CDR3 is TGTGCCAGCAGTTTAATATCTAGCGACAATGAGCAGTTCTTC. V usage is TRBV28 and J usage is TRBJ2-1, with a weak D call TRBD2 (6 bases). There are 14 residues in the CDR3. V was cut by 2 bases and J by 5 bases, with 10 bases left in between. The germline V gene has CDR1 MDHEN and CDR2 SYDVKM.